This T cell receptor (beta chain) is from a study of cytomegalovirus exposure and HLA in healthy donors. Findings of the study overall: In an earlier analysis, most TCR beta V segments were productive about 87% or about 30% of the time. Altogether, 150 to 200 TCR beta chains were recorded as cytomegalovirus-associated.

Germline V gene lookup returns CDR1 SGHTA and CDR2 FQGNSA. The CDR3 consists of 14 residues. With 1 base removed from V and 6 bases from J, the gap between germline ends came to 13 bases. This PCR relied on a set of 60 Vbeta primers and 13 Jbeta primers. Some clones are missing from TCRdb's copy, which holds only in-frame ones; the method was immunoSEQ multiplex PCR. The data show fewer than 95,000 clones, with around three quarters seen just once and roughly 0.63% held by the top ten. At the time of sampling, donors were nominally healthy, though unrecorded immune exposures were likely. As to this clone: The antigen is not known.

Sequencing used PBMCs. The origin of this receptor is a man younger than 40 in good health and CMV-seronegative. The chain recombines TRBV7-2 with TRBJ2-7, with D possibly TRBD2 on 7 matching bases. The CDR3 DNA follows: TGTGCCAGCAGCTTAGTTGCGGGGGCAGGCGAGCAGTACGTC. It yields the protein CASSLVAGAGEQYV.